This entry is about one T cell receptor beta chain. Antigen: not known. This specimen belongs to a study of STAT5B mutations in CD4+ large granular lymphocyte leukemia. Whole-study context: Among healthy controls, a particular HLA allele went with more CDR3 'QG' motifs.

Overall study results and limits: 8/27 top patient clones versus 2/35 control clones were TRBV06-family.

The V gene's germline CDR1 is KGHSH and CDR2 LQKENI. This CDR3 is built from 13 residues. V lost 5 bases, J lost 3 bases, and 10 bases lay in between. The repertoire was sequenced with immunoSEQ multiplex PCR; TCRdb's copy has only in-frame clones and lacks some. The sample yields about 28,000 clones, more than 70% seen once. This chain connects TRBV18 to TRBJ1-1, with D unresolved. Source material: CD4+ T cells from blood buffy coats. This sequence originates from a human donor in good health. CDR3 in amino acids: CASSRLRDTEAFF. The CDR3 bases are TGTGCCAGCTCAAGGCTGAGGGACACTGAAGCTTTCTTT. The whole variable domain, filled in from reference TRBV18 and TRBJ1-1, reads NAGVMQNPRHLVRRRGQEARLRCSPMKGHSHVYWYRQLPEEGLKFMVYLQKENIIDESGMPKERFSAEFPKEGPSILRIQQVVRGDSAAYFCASSRLRDTEAFFGQGTRLTVV.